This T cell receptor beta chain came from a study of cytomegalovirus exposure and HLA in healthy donors. Study-level results: Sequencing had likely introduced a cluster of highly shared sequence variants as an artifact.

For this clone: Antigen: not known.

V was cut by 4 bases and J by 6 bases, with 13 bases left in between. The CDR3 sequence is 13 residues long. Germline V gives CDR1 SGHRS, CDR2 YFSETQ. Researchers ran the PCR with 60 Vbeta and 13 Jbeta primers. The repertoire was sequenced with immunoSEQ multiplex PCR; TCRdb's copy has only in-frame clones and lacks some. The ten most abundant clones cover about 16% of a sample with about 60,000 clones. Sequencing was done on a sample of PBMCs. V gene TRBV5-1 combines with J gene TRBJ1-2; unclear D gene. The sequence came from a boy under 18 in good health and CMV-seronegative. The CDR3 spells CASSPPDWNGYTF. The CDR3 DNA follows: TGCGCCAGCAGCCCACCTGACTGGAATGGCTACACCTTC. Complete variable domain (other parts from reference TRBV5-1 and TRBJ1-2): KAGVTQTPRYLIKTRGQQVTLSCSPISGHRSVSWYQQTPGQGLQFLFEYFSETQRNKGNFPGRFSGRQFSNSRSEMNVSTLELGDSALYLCASSPPDWNGYTFGSGTRLTVV.